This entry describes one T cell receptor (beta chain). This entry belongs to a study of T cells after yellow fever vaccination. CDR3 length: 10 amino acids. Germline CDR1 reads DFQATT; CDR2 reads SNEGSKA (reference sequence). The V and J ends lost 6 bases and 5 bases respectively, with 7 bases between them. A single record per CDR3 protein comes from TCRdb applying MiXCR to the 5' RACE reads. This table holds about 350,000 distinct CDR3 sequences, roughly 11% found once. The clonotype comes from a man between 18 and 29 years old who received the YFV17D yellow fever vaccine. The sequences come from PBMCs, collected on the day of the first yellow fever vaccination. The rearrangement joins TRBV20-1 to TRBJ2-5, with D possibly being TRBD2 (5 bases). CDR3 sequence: CSAEDETQYF. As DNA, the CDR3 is TGCAGTGCGGAGGATGAGACCCAGTACTTC.